This TCR beta chain was identified during a study of sequential checkpoint blockade in melanoma. Here immunoSEQ multiplex PCR was the method, and the copy in TCRdb shows in-frame clones only, minus some. The data contain more than 10,000 clones, 65% to 75% of them singletons. Trimming cost V 5 bases and J 2 bases, with 3 bases left between them. This CDR3 spans 12 amino acids. In germline, CDR1 is SGHAT, CDR2 FQNNGV. Treatment described: randomized to nivolumab then ipilimumab (arm A) or the reverse (arm B). No patient had prior DNA-damaging chemotherapy. Live CD3+CD8+ CD19− CD56− cells were sorted from PBMCs.

The source of this sequence is a human donor with melanoma. This rearrangement joins TRBV11-2 to TRBJ2-2; unclear D gene. This specimen consisted of CD8+ T cells sorted from blood (inferred from file names), obtained from a patient given nivolumab and ipilimumab in sequence. The chain's CDR3 is CASSPNTGELFF. In DNA form, the CDR3 reads TGTGCCAGCAGCCCTAACACCGGGGAGCTGTTTTTT. The full variable domain, in which reference TRBV11-2 and TRBJ2-2 provide the parts outside the CDR3, is EAGVAQSPRYKIIEKRQSVAFWCNPISGHATLYWYQQILGQGPKLLIQFQNNGVVDDSQLPKDRFSAERLKGVDSTLKIQPAKLEDSAVYLCASSPNTGELFFGEGSRLTVL.